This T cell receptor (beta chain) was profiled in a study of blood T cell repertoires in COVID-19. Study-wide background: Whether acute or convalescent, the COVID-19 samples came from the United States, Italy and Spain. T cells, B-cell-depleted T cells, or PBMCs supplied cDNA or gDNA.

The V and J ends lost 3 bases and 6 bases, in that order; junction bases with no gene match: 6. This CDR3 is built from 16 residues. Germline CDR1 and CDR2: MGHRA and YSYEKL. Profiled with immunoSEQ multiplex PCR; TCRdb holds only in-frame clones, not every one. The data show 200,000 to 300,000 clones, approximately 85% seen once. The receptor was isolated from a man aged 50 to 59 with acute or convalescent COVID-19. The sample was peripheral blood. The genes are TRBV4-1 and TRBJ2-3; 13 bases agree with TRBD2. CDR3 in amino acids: CASSQEGLAGRDTQYF. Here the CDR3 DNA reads TGCGCCAGCAGCCAGGAGGGACTAGCGGGGAGGGATACGCAGTATTTT.